These T cell receptor beta chains were read from a single sample in a study of blood T cell repertoires in COVID-19. The protocol was immunoSEQ multiplex PCR, while the TCRdb copy is restricted to in-frame clones and leaves out a portion. This sample carries approximately 360,000 clones, around 87% of them seen once, and the ten largest clones take about 1.9%. Material for sequencing was PBMCs or T cells enriched from blood (not recorded which). These receptors were obtained from a man aged 35 to 55 in a cohort exposed to, infected with or recovered from COVID-19 (not recorded which). The CDR3 runs from the conserved cysteine through the conserved F or W. Each record gives: J gene, clone size, V gene, D gene, CDR3 length, CDR3 protein, CDR3 DNA. A D gene is named only where the DNA matches it firmly. Clone sizes are given selectively: once, few, many, or a class where the clone is expanded.

TRBJ2-5,-,TRBV27,TRBD2,13,CASSSSGRETQYF,TGTGCCAGCAGTTCTAGCGGCAGGGAGACCCAGTACTTC
TRBJ2-3,-,TRBV6-5,TRBD2,15,CASSRLAGATDTQYF,TGTGCCAGCAGCCGACTAGCGGGAGCCACAGATACGCAGTATTTT
TRBJ2-5,-,TRBV15,-,12,CATSRDSGTQYF,TGTGCCACCAGCAGAGATTCAGGGACCCAGTACTTC
TRBJ2-2,few,TRBV14,TRBD1,14,CASSPTGLTGELFF,TGTGCCAGCAGCCCGACAGGGTTGACCGGGGAGCTGTTTTTT
TRBJ2-7,-,TRBV15,-,18,CATSRDSTDRMGGYEQYF,TGTGCCACCAGCAGAGACTCCACCGACAGGATGGGCGGGTACGAGCAGTACTTC
TRBJ2-5,-,TRBV4-2,TRBD2,15,CASSPGTSGKETQYF,TGTGCCAGCAGCCCTGGGACTAGCGGGAAAGAGACCCAGTACTTC
TRBJ1-3,-,TRBV5-6,TRBD1,16,CASSFARTGGVNTIYF,TGTGCCAGCAGCTTTGCAAGGACAGGGGGTGTAAACACCATATATTTT
TRBJ1-1,-,TRBV10-1,TRBD1,14,CASSVGQGYTEAFF,TGCGCCAGCAGTGTGGGACAGGGCTATACTGAAGCTTTCTTT
TRBJ2-7,-,TRBV6-1,TRBD1,15,CASSEGQGSIHEQYF,TGTGCCAGCAGTGAGGGACAGGGGAGCATCCACGAGCAGTACTTC
TRBJ1-2,-,TRBV25-1,TRBD1,13,CASAGTGHYGYTF,TGTGCCAGCGCCGGGACAGGGCACTATGGCTACACCTTC
TRBJ1-3,-,TRBV5-6,-,16,CASSLRAGESGNTIYF,TGTGCCAGCAGCTTGAGGGCAGGGGAATCTGGAAACACCATATATTTT